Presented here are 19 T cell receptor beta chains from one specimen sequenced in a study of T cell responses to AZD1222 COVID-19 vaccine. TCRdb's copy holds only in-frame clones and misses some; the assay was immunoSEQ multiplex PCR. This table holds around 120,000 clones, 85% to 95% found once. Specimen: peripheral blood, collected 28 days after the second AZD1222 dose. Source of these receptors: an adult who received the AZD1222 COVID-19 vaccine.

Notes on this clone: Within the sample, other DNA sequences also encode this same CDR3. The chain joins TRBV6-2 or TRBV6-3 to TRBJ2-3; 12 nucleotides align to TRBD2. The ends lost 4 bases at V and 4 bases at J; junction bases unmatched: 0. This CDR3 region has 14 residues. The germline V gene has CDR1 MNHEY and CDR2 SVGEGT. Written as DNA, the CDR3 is TGTGCCAGCAGTTGGACTAGCGGGGCAGATACGCAGTATTTT. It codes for CASSWTSGADTQYF.

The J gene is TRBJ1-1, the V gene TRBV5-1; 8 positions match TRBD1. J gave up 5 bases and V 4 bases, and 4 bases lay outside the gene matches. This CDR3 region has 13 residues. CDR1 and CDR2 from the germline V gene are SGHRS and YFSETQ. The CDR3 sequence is CASSAGQGTEAFF. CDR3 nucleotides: TGCGCCAGCAGCGCCGGACAGGGAACTGAAGCTTTCTTT.

The CDR3 sequence: CASSTGGASGRNTQYF. The DNA of the CDR3 is TGTGCCAGCAGCACCGGCGGGGCTAGCGGGAGGAATACGCAGTATTTT. The chain is built from TRBV7-3 and TRBJ2-3; 11 nucleotides agree with TRBD2. The CDR3 is 16 residues long. Trimming took 5 bases from V and 7 from J; bases not matched to a gene: 11. CDR1 is SGHTA, CDR2 FQGTGA, per germline.

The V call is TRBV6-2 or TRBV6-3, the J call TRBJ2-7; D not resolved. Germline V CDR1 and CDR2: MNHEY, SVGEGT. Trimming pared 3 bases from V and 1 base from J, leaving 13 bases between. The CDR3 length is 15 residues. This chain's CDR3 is CASSYDDQSSYEQYF. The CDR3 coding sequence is TGTGCCAGCAGTTATGATGATCAGAGTTCCTACGAGCAGTACTTC.

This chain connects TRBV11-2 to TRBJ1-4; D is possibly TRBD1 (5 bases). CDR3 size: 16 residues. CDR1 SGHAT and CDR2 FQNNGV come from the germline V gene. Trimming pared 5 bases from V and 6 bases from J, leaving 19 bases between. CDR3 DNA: TGTGCCAGCAGCCGGGGGGACGCACCCTGGGATGAAAAACTGTTTTTT. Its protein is CASSRGDAPWDEKLFF.

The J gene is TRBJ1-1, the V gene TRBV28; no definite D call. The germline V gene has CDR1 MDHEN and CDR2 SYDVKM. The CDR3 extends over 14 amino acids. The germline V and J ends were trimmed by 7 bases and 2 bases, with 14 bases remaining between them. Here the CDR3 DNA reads TGTGCCAGCACCCGGATGGCGGTTAACACTGAAGCTTTCTTT. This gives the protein CASTRMAVNTEAFF.

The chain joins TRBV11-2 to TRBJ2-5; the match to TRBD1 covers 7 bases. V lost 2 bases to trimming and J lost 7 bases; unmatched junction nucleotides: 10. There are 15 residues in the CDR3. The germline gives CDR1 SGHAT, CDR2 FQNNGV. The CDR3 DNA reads TGTGCCAGCAGCTTAAACCGCCGACAGGGCGGGACCCAGTACTTC. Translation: CASSLNRRQGGTQYF. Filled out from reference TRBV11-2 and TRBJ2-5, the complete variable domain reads EAGVAQSPRYKIIEKRQSVAFWCNPISGHATLYWYQQILGQGPKLLIQFQNNGVVDDSQLPKDRFSAERLKGVDSTLKIQPAKLEDSAVYLCASSLNRRQGGTQYFGPGTRLLVL.

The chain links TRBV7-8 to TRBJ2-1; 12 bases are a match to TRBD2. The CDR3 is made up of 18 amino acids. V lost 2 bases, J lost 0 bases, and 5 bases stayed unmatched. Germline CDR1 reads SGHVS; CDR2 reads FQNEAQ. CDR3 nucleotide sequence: TGTGCCAGCAGCTTAAAACTAGCGGGGGGAAGCTCCTACAATGAGCAGTTCTTC. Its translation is CASSLKLAGGSSYNEQFF.

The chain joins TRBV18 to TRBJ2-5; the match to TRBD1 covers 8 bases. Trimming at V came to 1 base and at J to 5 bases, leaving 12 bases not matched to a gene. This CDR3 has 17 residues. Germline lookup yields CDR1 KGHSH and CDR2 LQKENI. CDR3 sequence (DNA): TGTGCCAGCTCACCACAGGATTATGGGACAGGACGGGAGACCCAGTACTTC. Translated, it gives CASSPQDYGTGRETQYF.

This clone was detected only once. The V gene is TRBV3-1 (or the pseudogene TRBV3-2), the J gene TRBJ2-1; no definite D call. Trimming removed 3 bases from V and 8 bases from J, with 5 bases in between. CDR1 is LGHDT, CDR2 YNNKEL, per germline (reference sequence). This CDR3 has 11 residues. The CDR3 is CASSQGYEQFF. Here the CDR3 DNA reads TGTGCCAGCAGCCAGGGCTATGAGCAGTTCTTC.

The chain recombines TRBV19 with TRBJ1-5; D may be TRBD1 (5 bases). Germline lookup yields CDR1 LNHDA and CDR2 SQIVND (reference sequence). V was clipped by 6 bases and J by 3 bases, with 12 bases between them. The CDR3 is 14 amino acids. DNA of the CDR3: TGTGCCAGTAGCCTAGACAGCTTCAATCAGCCCCAGCATTTT. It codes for CASSLDSFNQPQHF.

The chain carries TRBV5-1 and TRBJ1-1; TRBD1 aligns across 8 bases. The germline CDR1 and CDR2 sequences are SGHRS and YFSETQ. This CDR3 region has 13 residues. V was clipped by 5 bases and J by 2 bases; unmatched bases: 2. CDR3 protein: CASRTGANTEAFF. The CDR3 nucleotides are TGCGCCAGCAGGACAGGGGCAAACACTGAAGCTTTCTTT.

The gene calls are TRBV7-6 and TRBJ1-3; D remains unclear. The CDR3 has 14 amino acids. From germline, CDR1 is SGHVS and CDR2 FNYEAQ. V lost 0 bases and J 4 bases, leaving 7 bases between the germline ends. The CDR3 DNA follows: TGTGCCAGCAGCTTAGCCCAAGTCGGAAACACCATATATTTT. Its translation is CASSLAQVGNTIYF.

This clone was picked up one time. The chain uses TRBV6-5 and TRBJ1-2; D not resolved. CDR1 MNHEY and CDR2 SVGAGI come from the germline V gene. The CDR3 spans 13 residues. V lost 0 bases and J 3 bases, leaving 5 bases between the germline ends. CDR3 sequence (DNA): TGTGCCAGCAGTTACTCGTACGACTATGGCTACACCTTC. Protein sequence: CASSYSYDYGYTF.

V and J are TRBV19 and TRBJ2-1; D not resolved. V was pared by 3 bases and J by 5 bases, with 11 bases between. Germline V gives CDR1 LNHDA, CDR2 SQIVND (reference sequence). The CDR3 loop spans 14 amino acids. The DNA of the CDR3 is TGTGCCAGTAGTATTAAAGGCTCACACAATGAGCAGTTCTTC. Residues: CASSIKGSHNEQFF.

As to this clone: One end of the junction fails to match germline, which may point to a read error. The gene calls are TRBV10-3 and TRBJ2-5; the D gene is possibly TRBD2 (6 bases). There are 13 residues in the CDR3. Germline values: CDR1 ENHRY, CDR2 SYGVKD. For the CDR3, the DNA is TGTGCCGTCAGGACTACCCCCGGCGAAGCCCAGTACTTC. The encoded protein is CAVRTTPGEAQYF.

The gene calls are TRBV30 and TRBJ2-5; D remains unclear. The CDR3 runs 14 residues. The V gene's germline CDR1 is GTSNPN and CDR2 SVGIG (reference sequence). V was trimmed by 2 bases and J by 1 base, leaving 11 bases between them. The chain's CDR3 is CAWSRQRAQETQYF. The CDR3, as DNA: TGTGCCTGGAGTAGGCAAAGGGCCCAAGAGACCCAGTACTTC.

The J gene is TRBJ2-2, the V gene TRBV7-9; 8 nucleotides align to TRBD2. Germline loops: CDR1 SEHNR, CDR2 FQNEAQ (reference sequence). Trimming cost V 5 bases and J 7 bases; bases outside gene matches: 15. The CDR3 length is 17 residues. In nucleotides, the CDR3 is TGTGCCAGCAGCGGCGGGACTAGTACTACCCGCAGCGGGGAGCTGTTTTTT. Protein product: CASSGGTSTTRSGELFF.

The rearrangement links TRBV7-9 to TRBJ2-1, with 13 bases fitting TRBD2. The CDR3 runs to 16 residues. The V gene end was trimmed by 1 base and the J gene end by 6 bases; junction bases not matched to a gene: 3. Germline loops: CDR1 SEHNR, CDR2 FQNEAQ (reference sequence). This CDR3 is CASSLGLAGGFNEQFF. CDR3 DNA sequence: TGTGCCAGCAGCTTAGGACTAGCGGGGGGTTTCAATGAGCAGTTCTTC.